Following are 20 T cell receptor beta chains from one sample sequenced in a study of T-cell memory formation after mild COVID-19. In TCRdb, the 5' RACE reads were re-called with MiXCR into one record per CDR3 protein. The table has more than 150,000 distinct CDR3 sequences, roughly 18% seen once. The sample consisted of PBMCs or a T cell subset sorted from them (not recorded which). Receptor source: a man aged 18 to 29 who had mild COVID-19 (a few samples of this study predate the infection). Cell type and time point are not known.

This clonotype turned up a few times. The CDR3 sequence is CASTDDREGAFF. DNA of the CDR3: TGTGCCAGCACCGATGACAGGGAAGGAGCTTTCTTT. The gene calls are TRBV7-9 and TRBJ1-1; TRBD1 agrees at 7 bases. The CDR3 covers 12 residues. V lost 7 bases and J lost 10; bases outside the gene matches: 9. The V gene's germline CDR1 is SEHNR and CDR2 FQNEAQ (reference sequence).

The chain recombines TRBV7-2 with TRBJ1-2, with D possibly being TRBD1 (5 bases). V lost 2 bases and J 3 bases, leaving 19 bases between the germline ends. The germline CDR1 and CDR2 sequences are SGHTA and FQGNSA. The CDR3 runs 17 residues. The CDR3 DNA reads TGTGCCAGCAGCTTAAATGCGAGGGTCCTGGGGCACTATGGCTACACCTTC. Translating gives CASSLNARVLGHYGYTF. Filled out from reference TRBV7-2 and TRBJ1-2, the complete variable domain reads GAGVSQSPSNKVTEKGKDVELRCDPISGHTALYWYRQSLGQGLEFLIYFQGNSAPDKSGLPSDRFSAERTGGSVSTLTIQRTQQEDSAVYLCASSLNARVLGHYGYTFGSGTRLTVV.

The V and J genes are TRBV2 and TRBJ2-5, with D maybe TRBD2 (5 bases). The CDR3 loop spans 13 amino acids. V lost 4 bases and J 3 bases, leaving 9 bases between the germline ends. CDR1 and CDR2 from the germline V gene are SNHLY and FYNNEI. The CDR3 sequence is CASSASGEETQYF. The DNA of the CDR3 is TGTGCCAGCAGTGCGAGCGGTGAAGAGACCCAGTACTTC.

This clonotype was seen only a few times. CDR3 loop: CASRSLASPGELFF. The CDR3 DNA is TGTGCCAGCAGATCTCTAGCGTCCCCAGGGGAGCTGTTTTTT. The chain recombines TRBV6-6 with TRBJ2-2; possibly TRBD2 for D (6 bases). Germline V lookup: CDR1 MNHNY, CDR2 SVGAGI (reference sequence). This CDR3 contains 14 residues. Trimming took 6 bases from V and 8 from J, leaving 16 bases between them.

The sample holds one count of this clonotype. Sequence at one end of the junction differs from germline and may be a read error. This rearrangement joins TRBV7-3 to TRBJ1-1; D perhaps matches TRBD1 (6 bases). Germline lookup yields CDR1 SGHTA and CDR2 FQGTGA. This CDR3 contains 13 residues. CDR3 nucleotide sequence: TGTGCCAGCAGCTTAACGGCAGGGGACATTTCTACCTTT. Translated, it gives CASSLTAGDISTF.

This chain connects TRBV20-1 to TRBJ1-4; 9 nucleotides agree with TRBD1. CDR1 and CDR2 (germline): DFQATT, SNEGSKA (reference sequence). V was pared by 6 bases and J by 13 bases, with 18 bases of the junction left unmatched. The CDR3 covers 15 residues. The CDR3 bases are TGCAGTGCAAATACAGGGGGCTTCACGGCTAGAAGACTGTTTTTT. Residues: CSANTGGFTARRLFF.

This clonotype was seen repeatedly, ten times or more. J is TRBJ1-1 and V is TRBV6-5, with D possibly TRBD1 on 5 matching bases. The germline gives CDR1 MNHEY, CDR2 SVGAGI. Trimming stripped 6 bases from V and 11 bases from J, with 16 bases between. The CDR3 is made up of 12 amino acids. The CDR3 DNA reads as TGTGCCAGCAGCCTACGTGGGGGGAAGGCTTTCTTT. Its translation is CASSLRGGKAFF.

The chain has TRBV27 and TRBJ2-1; 12 nucleotides match TRBD1. The trim removed 6 bases at V and 8 bases at J, leaving 5 bases unmatched. The V gene's germline CDR1 is MNHEY and CDR2 SMNVEV (reference sequence). CDR3 length: 14 residues. The DNA of the CDR3 is TGTGCCAGCAGCCCCGGGACAGGGGGCTATGAGCAGTTCTTC. Residues: CASSPGTGGYEQFF.

This clonotype occurred a few times. V usage is TRBV4-2 and J usage is TRBJ1-2; the D is unclear. V was cut by 1 base and J by 3 bases, with 15 bases left in between. The CDR3 totals 16 residues. Germline V CDR1 and CDR2: LGHNA, YNFKEQ. The CDR3: CASSQAGRLLDYGYTF. In DNA, the CDR3 is TGTGCCAGCAGCCAAGCTGGCAGACTTTTGGACTATGGCTACACCTTC.

The table lists this clonotype with a few counts. The V call is TRBV7-8, the J call TRBJ2-5, with 13 bases fitting TRBD2. CDR1 and CDR2 from the germline V gene are SGHVS and FQNEAQ. The CDR3 is 16 amino acids. V lost 5 bases, J lost 5 bases, and 8 bases stayed unmatched. The CDR3 here is CASSPRLLAGGETQYF. In DNA form, the CDR3 reads TGTGCCAGCAGCCCCAGGTTACTAGCGGGGGGGGAGACCCAGTACTTC.

Here the CDR3 reads CASSGRTASSYNSPLHF. Here the CDR3 DNA reads TGTGCCAGCAGCGGGCGGACAGCAAGCTCCTATAATTCACCCCTCCACTTT. The chain joins TRBV7-9 to TRBJ1-6, with a tentative D call TRBD1 (6 bases). CDR3 length equals 17 residues. V lost 5 bases to trimming and J lost 0 bases, with 14 bases between them. Per the germline V gene, CDR1 is SEHNR and CDR2 is FQNEAQ (reference sequence).

The chain is built from TRBV15 and TRBJ2-2; no firm D call. The CDR3 is 15 amino acids. Germline V gives CDR1 LNHNV, CDR2 YYDKDF (reference sequence). V shed 0 bases and J shed 6 bases, with 11 bases lying between them. The CDR3 DNA follows: TGTGCCACCAGCAGAGACGGCCTCGGTGCCGGGGAGCTGTTTTTT. Amino acid sequence: CATSRDGLGAGELFF.

This clonotype has a handful of counts. This CDR3 is CASSLAVAGHYGYTF. CDR3 DNA sequence: TGCGCCAGCAGCTTGGCCGTAGCGGGTCACTATGGCTACACCTTC. The chain carries TRBV5-1 and TRBJ1-2; D remains unclear. Germline loops: CDR1 SGHRS, CDR2 YFSETQ. V was pared by 0 bases and J by 3 bases, with 12 bases between. The length of the CDR3 is 15 residues. The full variable domain, completed using reference TRBV5-1 and TRBJ1-2, is KAGVTQTPRYLIKTRGQQVTLSCSPISGHRSVSWYQQTPGQGLQFLFEYFSETQRNKGNFPGRFSGRQFSNSRSEMNVSTLELGDSALYLCASSLAVAGHYGYTFGSGTRLTVV.

This clonotype was counted only a few times. The rearrangement joins TRBV20-1 to TRBJ2-3; TRBD2 matches at 8 bases. Losses at the gene ends were 3 bases for V and 6 bases for J; bases not matched to a gene: 8. The CDR3 runs to 14 residues. Looked up from germline, CDR1 is DFQATT and CDR2 is SNEGSKA (reference sequence). The CDR3 region has the DNA TGCAGTGCTAGTCGGGGGGGCGCAACCGATACGCAGTATTTT. It translates to CSASRGGATDTQYF.

This clonotype has just a few counts. This chain joins TRBV20-1 and TRBJ1-2; 7 nucleotides match TRBD1. Losses at the gene ends were 3 bases for V and 2 bases for J; bases not matched to a gene: 6. The CDR3 runs 14 residues. Germline assignment: CDR1 DFQATT and CDR2 SNEGSKA (reference sequence). The CDR3 DNA follows: TGCAGTGCTAGCCGTGGGACAGAGAACTATGGCTACACCTTC. Its translation is CSASRGTENYGYTF.

J is TRBJ1-2 and V is TRBV7-2, with TRBD1 matching 8 bases. Germline-derived CDR1 and CDR2 are SGHTA and FQGNSA. V dropped 6 bases and J dropped 4; count of bases not matched to a gene: 7. The CDR3 runs to 14 residues. The chain's CDR3 is CASRDRGSGYGYTF. CDR3 in DNA: TGTGCCAGCAGAGACAGGGGATCGGGCTATGGCTACACCTTC.

The sample holds a few counts of this clonotype. The chain couples TRBV9 to TRBJ2-1, with TRBD2 identical over 8 bases. With V trimmed by 4 bases and J by 7 bases, 10 bases remained unmatched. The CDR3 length is 15 residues. Germline V gene lookup returns CDR1 SGDLS and CDR2 YYNGEE. CDR3 bases: TGTGCCAGCAGCCCCGAGAGCGGGGGCCGGAATGAGCAGTTCTTC. Its translation: CASSPESGGRNEQFF.

The chain is built from TRBV11-2 and TRBJ2-1; 8 bases line up with TRBD1. V lost 3 bases and J lost 7; bases outside the gene matches: 2. Germline loops: CDR1 SGHAT, CDR2 FQNNGV. The CDR3 is 13 amino acids. The CDR3 bases are TGTGCCAGCAGCTTGGGACAGGTAAATGAGCAGTTCTTC. Its protein is CASSLGQVNEQFF.

The V gene is TRBV4-1, the J gene TRBJ2-5; D uncertain. Trimming took 4 bases from V and 5 from J, leaving 14 bases between them. This CDR3 contains 14 residues. From germline, CDR1 is MGHRA and CDR2 YSYEKL. The CDR3, as DNA: TGCGCCAGCAGCCTACAAGGGTTATGGGAGACCCAGTACTTC. The encoded protein is CASSLQGLWETQYF.

This clonotype was recorded a few times. The junction does not match germline at one end; this may be a read error. This chain joins TRBV4-3 and TRBJ1-2; no clear D gene. This CDR3 has 11 residues. Germline V CDR1 and CDR2: LGHNA, YSLEER. CDR3 sequence reads: CRRRPFYGYTF. The CDR3 DNA reads as TGTCGGAGGCGCCCTTTCTATGGCTACACCTTC.